This T cell receptor beta chain was recorded in a study of cytomegalovirus exposure and HLA in healthy donors. Both 60 Vbeta primers and 13 Jbeta primers went into the PCR. The data were produced by immunoSEQ multiplex PCR, yet TCRdb's version contains in-frame clones alone and is incomplete. The table includes approximately 110,000 clones, more than 65% detected once. V was cut by 3 bases and J by 6 bases, with 17 bases left in between. In germline, CDR1 is KGHSH, CDR2 LQKENI. This CDR3 region has 16 residues. Of note for this clone: Its antigen is not identified.

The study, taken as a whole, reports: An assumption of roughly uniform sequencing depth across donors underlay the presence/absence analyses. In a later analysis, CMV-associated beta chains were mostly HLA-associated, it appeared. One cluster of highly shared sequence variants probably arose as a sequencing artifact.

Sequencing was done on a sample of PBMCs. The rearrangement uses TRBV18 and TRBJ1-4; the D gene is possibly TRBD1 (6 bases). The sequence was obtained from a human donor in good health. The CDR3 spells CASSPIPGTKDEKLFF. Here the CDR3 DNA reads TGTGCCAGCTCACCGATTCCCGGGACAAAAGATGAAAAACTGTTTTTT.